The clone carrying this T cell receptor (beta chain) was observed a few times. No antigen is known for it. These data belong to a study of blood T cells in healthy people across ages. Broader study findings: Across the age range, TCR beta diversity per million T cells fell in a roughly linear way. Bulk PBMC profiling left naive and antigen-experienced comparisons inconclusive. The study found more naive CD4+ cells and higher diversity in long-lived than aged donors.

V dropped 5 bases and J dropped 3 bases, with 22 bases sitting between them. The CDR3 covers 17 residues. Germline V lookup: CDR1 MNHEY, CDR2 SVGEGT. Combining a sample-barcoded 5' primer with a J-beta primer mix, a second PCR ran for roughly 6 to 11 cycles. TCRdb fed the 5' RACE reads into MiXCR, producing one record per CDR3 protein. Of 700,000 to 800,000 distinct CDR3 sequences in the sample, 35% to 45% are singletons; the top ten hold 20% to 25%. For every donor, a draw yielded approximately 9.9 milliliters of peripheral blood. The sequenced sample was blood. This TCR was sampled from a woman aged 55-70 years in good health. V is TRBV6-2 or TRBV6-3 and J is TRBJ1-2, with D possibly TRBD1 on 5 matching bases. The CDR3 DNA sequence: TGTGCCAGCAGTGCAGGCGGCAGCCGCGTGGGGGACTATGGCTACACCTTC. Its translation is CASSAGGSRVGDYGYTF.